The clone carrying this T cell receptor beta chain has a handful of counts. Its antigen is still unknown. V dropped 5 bases and J dropped 1; count of bases not matched to a gene: 9. CDR1 is SGHNT and CDR2 is YYREEE in the germline V gene (reference sequence). This CDR3 contains 16 residues. The data are from a study of cytomegalovirus exposure and HLA in healthy donors. Study conclusions and caveats: Most TCR beta V segments were productive about 87% or about 30% of the time in an earlier analysis. The likely explanation for a cluster of highly shared sequence variants was sequencing artifact. It was reportedly the case that the classifier diagnosed cytomegalovirus status with high specificity and sensitivity.

PCR primers comprised 60 Vbeta and 13 Jbeta primers. The protocol was immunoSEQ multiplex PCR, while the TCRdb copy is restricted to in-frame clones and leaves out a portion. The sample carries roughly 200,000 clones, roughly 12% recorded once. The V call is TRBV5-4, the J call TRBJ1-2, with 9 bases that match TRBD1. The origin of this receptor is a man aged 45-60 years in good health and CMV-seropositive. Sequenced input: PBMCs. The CDR3 nucleotides read TGTGCCAGCAGAGATGGGACAGGGCTGGGTAACTATGGCTACACCTTC. This gives the protein CASRDGTGLGNYGYTF. Supplemented by reference TRBV5-4 and TRBJ1-2, the full variable domain reads ETGVTQSPTHLIKTRGQQVTLRCSSQSGHNTVSWYQQALGQGPQFIFQYYREEENGRGNFPPRFSGLQFPNYSSELNVNALELDDSALYLCASRDGTGLGNYGYTFGSGTRLTVV.